Presented here are 5 T cell receptor beta chains from one specimen sequenced in a study of blood T cell repertoires in COVID-19. Data came from immunoSEQ multiplex PCR; TCRdb stores just in-frame clones and leaves some out. Of about 200,000 clones listed, roughly 87% are singletons. Sequencing input: PBMCs or T cells enriched from blood (not recorded which). The origin of the receptors is a woman in her twenties or thirties who had recovered from COVID-19.

This clone was counted a single time. V is TRBV12-3 or TRBV12-4 and J is TRBJ2-5, with a weak D call TRBD2 (5 bases). V was pared by 5 bases and J by 5 bases, with 9 bases between. There are 12 residues in the CDR3. The CDR3 DNA follows: TGTGCCAGCAGTCTCTCGGGGGAGACCCAGTACTTC. Encoded protein: CASSLSGETQYF.

V is TRBV14 and J is TRBJ1-3; possible D gene TRBD1, 5 bases. The V gene's germline CDR1 is SGHDN and CDR2 FVKESK. The V end lost 4 bases, the J end lost 8 bases, and 12 bases lay between the germline ends. The CDR3 length is 13 residues. CDR3 sequence reads: CASSRDWGDTIYF. In DNA, the CDR3 is TGTGCCAGCAGCCGGGACTGGGGTGACACCATATATTTT.

The chain links TRBV30 to TRBJ1-2; possible D gene TRBD1, 6 bases. The CDR3 has 15 amino acids. Trimming shortened V by 0 bases and J by 4 bases, and 15 bases separated the two germline ends. In germline, CDR1 is GTSNPN, CDR2 SVGIG (reference sequence). CDR3 bases: TGTGCCTGGAGTGTAGAGAACAGGGCTTCCTATGGCTACACCTTC. Translating gives CAWSVENRASYGYTF.

A few counts support this clone. CDR3 amino acids: CASSPSRTALLEAFF. Written as DNA, the CDR3 is TGTGCCAGCTCCCCTTCGAGGACTGCGTTATTGGAAGCTTTCTTT. This chain connects TRBV18 to TRBJ1-1; D is uncertain. CDR3 length equals 15 residues. The germline V gene encodes CDR1 KGHSH and CDR2 LQKENI. V gave up 6 bases and J gave up 8 bases, with 22 bases separating them.

This chain uses TRBV5-4 with TRBJ2-7, with D possibly matching TRBD1 (6 bases). Germline V gives CDR1 SGHNT, CDR2 YYREEE (reference sequence). V lost 0 bases, J lost 2 bases, and 9 bases lay in between. There are 14 residues in the CDR3. In nucleotides, the CDR3 is TGTGCCAGCAGCTTGGGACAGGCCGCCTACGAGCAGTACTTC. It translates to CASSLGQAAYEQYF.